This T cell receptor (beta chain) was captured by sequencing in a study of human T cells and chemical hapten exposure. General study points: There was a positive correlation between PT1 expanded TCR counts and patch test score. Versus controls, expanded TCRs had significantly more large CDR3 similarity clusters.

Germline V gene data show CDR1 as KGHDR and CDR2 as SFDVKD. The trim removed 7 bases at V and 4 bases at J, leaving 6 bases unmatched. CDR3 size: 14 residues. TCRdb re-derived calls from the RACE reads in MiXCR, one entry per CDR3 protein. Of approximately 74,000 distinct CDR3 sequences in the sample, more than 30% were seen once. A word on this clonotype: The antigen remains undetermined.

As to time point: patch test 1, 2 weeks after DPC sensitization. Treatment: therapeutic diphenylcyclopropenone sensitization with weekly scalp DPC. The clonotype originates from a man between 35 and 55 years old with alopecia areata. Some clones in this sample may be carry-over from other donors' samples. This specimen consisted of whole blood, obtained in connection with sensitization to the hapten diphenylcyclopropenone (DPC). This chain links TRBV24-1 with TRBJ2-3; 8 nucleotides line up with TRBD2. The CDR3: CATSQSGSSDTQYF. Written as DNA, the CDR3 is TGTGCCACCAGCCAAAGCGGGAGCTCAGATACGCAGTATTTT.